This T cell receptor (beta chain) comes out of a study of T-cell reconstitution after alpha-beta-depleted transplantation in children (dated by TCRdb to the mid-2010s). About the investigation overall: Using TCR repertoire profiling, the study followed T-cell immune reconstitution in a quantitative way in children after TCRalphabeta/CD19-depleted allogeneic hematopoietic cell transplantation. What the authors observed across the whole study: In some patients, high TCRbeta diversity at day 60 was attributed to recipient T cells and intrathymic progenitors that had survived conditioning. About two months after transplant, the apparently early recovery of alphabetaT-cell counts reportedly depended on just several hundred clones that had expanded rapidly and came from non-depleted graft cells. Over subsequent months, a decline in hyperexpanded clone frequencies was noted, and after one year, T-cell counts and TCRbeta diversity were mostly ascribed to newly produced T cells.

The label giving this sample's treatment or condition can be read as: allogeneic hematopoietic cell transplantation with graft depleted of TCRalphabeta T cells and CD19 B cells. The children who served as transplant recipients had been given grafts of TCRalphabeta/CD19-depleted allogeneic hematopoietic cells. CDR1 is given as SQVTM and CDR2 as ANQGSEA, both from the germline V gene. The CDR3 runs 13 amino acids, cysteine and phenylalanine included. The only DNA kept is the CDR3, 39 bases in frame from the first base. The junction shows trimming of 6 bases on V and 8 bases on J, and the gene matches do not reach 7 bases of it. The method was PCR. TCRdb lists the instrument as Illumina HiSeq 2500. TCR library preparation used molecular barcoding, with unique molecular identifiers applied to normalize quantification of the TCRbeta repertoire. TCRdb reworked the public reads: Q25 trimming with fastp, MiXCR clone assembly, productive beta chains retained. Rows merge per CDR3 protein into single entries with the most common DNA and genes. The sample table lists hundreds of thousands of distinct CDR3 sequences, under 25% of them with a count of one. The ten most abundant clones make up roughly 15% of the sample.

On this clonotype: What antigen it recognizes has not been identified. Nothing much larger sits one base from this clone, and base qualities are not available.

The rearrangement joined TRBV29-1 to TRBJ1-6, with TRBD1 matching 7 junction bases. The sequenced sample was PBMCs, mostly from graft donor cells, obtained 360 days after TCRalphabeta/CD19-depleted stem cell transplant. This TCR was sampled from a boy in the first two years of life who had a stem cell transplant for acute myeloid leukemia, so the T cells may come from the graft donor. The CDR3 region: CSVQLGGDSPLHF. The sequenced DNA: TGCAGCGTGCAGCTAGGGGGCGATTCACCCCTCCACTTT.